This T cell receptor beta chain comes out of a study of Ad26.COV2.S vaccination and SARS-CoV-2 variants. Treatment defined: 15 to 20 received Ad26.COV2.S at low or high dose, single or two shots; a few received placebo; per-sample allocation not given. Sampling occurred on day 63 after the first vaccine or placebo injection. SARS-CoV-2 spike from the Wuhan strain was encoded by the vaccine, an Ad26 vector. Clones were read by immunoSEQ multiplex PCR, and TCRdb kept only the in-frame ones, dropping some. This table holds roughly 270,000 clones, around 87% found once. The CDR3 extends over 14 amino acids. V lost 1 base to trimming and J lost 1 base, with 7 bases between them. The germline V gene has CDR1 SGHTA and CDR2 FQGNSA.

Sequencing was performed on peripheral blood, taken in a trial of Ad26.COV2.S vaccine versus placebo. The chain is built from TRBV7-2 and TRBJ1-1, with no clear D. The TCR was taken from a person aged 18-60 years who received the Ad26.COV2.S COVID-19 vaccine or a placebo. The CDR3 nucleotides are TGTGCCAGCAGCTTAGGAAGTCCGAACACTGAAGCTTTCTTT. Translating it yields CASSLGSPNTEAFF.